This entry describes one T cell receptor (beta chain). What antigen it recognizes has not been identified. Base qualities are missing; no much larger clone stands one base away. Amplification of TCR beta CDR3 regions was carried out from RNA transcripts. The TCR CDR3 was subjected to a first round of RT-PCR using the HTBI primer set and the Qiagen OneStep RT-PCR kit. Libraries were constructed in a second round of multiplex PCR, after which size selection and purification were carried out. Paired-end sequencing of the libraries was performed with 100 bp reads on an Illumina HiSeq2000. Processing in the source paper ran as follows. Raw data were processed with SOAPnuke, discarding reads with adapters, uncalled bases, mean Phred below 15, or no exact constant-primer or identifier match. COPE v1.2.5 was used to merge the high-quality paired reads, and each unique nucleotide sequence was defined as a clonotype. MiTCR v1.1 was used to align the clonotypes against IMGT TRBV, TRBD and TRBJ reference segments. Analysis was restricted to V-J combinations with a frequency above 0.0001, which covered just over 98% of repertoires. The TCS score was defined as F50 (clonal expansion) divided by E x V (chaos), with BLOSUM62-based TCRdist calculated between CDR3 peptides within each V-J. Welch's t-statistics and random forest reduced 500 to 650 V-J features to about 12, which were used in a naive Bayes classifier (R e1071). The raw public data were reprocessed by TCRdb itself: fastp quality trimming at Q25, MiXCR clonotype calling, in-frame beta chains only. Entries that share a CDR3 protein sequence are merged under the most common genes and DNA. The authors' filters were not applied to this entry. This sample holds almost 500,000 distinct CDR3 sequences; roughly 22% were observed only once. The ten largest account for around 47% of the sample.

Ophthalmopathy patients had moderately to severely active disease, Clinical Activity Score of at least 3, NOSPECS grade of at least 4, and duration under 3 months. Exclusion was applied to patients with uncontrolled infections, other autoimmune diseases, pregnancy or lactation. Diagnoses relied on clinical symptoms, serum thyroxine and TRAb, thyroid ultrasound and orbital computed tomography. PBMCs were isolated from more than 8 ml of fresh peripheral blood by Ficoll-Paque density gradient centrifugation. Total RNA was extracted using Trizol reagent, and RNA quality was assessed on an Agilent 2100 Bioanalyzer. The data were taken from a study of T cells in Graves' hyperthyroidism and ophthalmopathy (dated by TCRdb to the late 2010s). At the level of the whole study: Peripheral blood was sampled at the time of initial diagnosis, prior to any treatment. The 100 or so discovery patients were randomly split 7:3 into training and test sets. In about 6 Graves' hyperthyroidism patients, the study also compared T-cell repertoires from thyroid tissue with T-cell repertoires from blood. The paper reports TCR Vbeta CDR3 sequencing of some 140 peripheral blood samples: around 41 ophthalmopathy, 75 to 80 hyperthyroidism and around 17 progressor patients. After blood sampling, hyperthyroidism patients were treated with methimazole at a starting dose of 30 mg daily, and ophthalmopathy patients were treated with high-dose intravenous methylprednisolone. A discovery cohort of 95 to 100 patients, 43 with Graves' ophthalmopathy and over 55 with stable Graves' hyperthyroidism, was used to find distinguishing TCR V-J signatures. Prospective prediction of ophthalmopathy was tested in an independent validation cohort consisting of some 20 hyperthyroidism patients and some 16 patients who later progressed to ophthalmopathy. Broad study findings and their caveats: Ophthalmopathy was separated from stable hyperthyroidism by a 13 V-J signature model, with 87.88% sensitivity and roughly 81% specificity obtained in cross-validation and 80%/75% obtained in testing. Blood samples also contained most of the expanded thyroid clonotypes (frequency above 0.001), which suggests that blood repertoires may reflect thyroid immune responses. Sample size was not statistically predetermined, and investigators were not blinded to group allocation. In validation, the model predicted progression to ophthalmopathy with roughly 70% sensitivity and 72% to 85% specificity, a median of 6.5 months before onset.

Material: blood. The sequence derives from a woman in her 70s with Graves' ophthalmopathy.

The CDR3 amino acid sequence is: CASSQGLAGGGSTGELFF. The nucleotide sequence is given as TGCGCCAGCAGCCAGGGACTAGCGGGGGGCGGATCCACCGGGGAGCTGTTTTTT. This chain joins TRBV4-3 to TRBJ2-2, with 15 junctional bases fitting TRBD2. For CDR1 and CDR2, the germline V gene lists LGHNA and YSLEER. The CDR3 goes from the cysteine to the phenylalanine over 18 residues. CDR3 DNA only is kept here, 54 bases in frame from base 1. V loses 3 bases at its end and J loses 4 bases; junction bases beyond the gene matches: 6.